Listed below are T cell receptor beta chains from one sample, sequenced in a study of metastatic and nonmetastatic thyroid tumors. TCRdb re-analyzed the PCR reads using MiXCR. The sample includes about 5,000 clones, under 30% of them seen just once. The sample was adjacent normal tissue. The receptors shown here come from a female donor with papillary thyroid cancer or a benign thyroid nodule (not recorded which). Some clones in this sample may be carry-over from other donors' samples. Both conserved end residues are part of each CDR3. D genes are given only for firm matches. Only part of the rows carry a size: once, few, many, or a class if the clone is expanded.

v_gene	len	j_gene	d_gene	abundance	CDR3aa	CDR3nt
TRBV9	14	TRBJ2-7	NA	NA	CASSADGSSYEQYF	TGTGCCAGCAGCGCGGATGGCAGCTCCTACGAGCAGTACTTC
TRBV20-1	16	TRBJ2-7	TRBD1	NA	CSAKKQGAWGAYEQYF	TGCAGTGCTAAAAAACAGGGGGCGTGGGGTGCCTACGAGCAGTACTTC
TRBV27	13	TRBJ2-5	NA	few	CASSYDGGETQYF	TGTGCCAGCAGTTACGACGGTGGAGAGACCCAGTACTTC
TRBV10-3	13	TRBJ2-5	NA	large	CAISDGYQETQYF	TGTGCCATCAGTGACGGGTACCAAGAGACCCAGTACTTC
TRBV6-1	10	TRBJ2-2	NA	NA	CASRDGELFF	TGTGCCAGTCGTGACGGGGAGCTGTTTTTT
TRBV20-1	15	TRBJ2-7	TRBD1	NA	CSAGDGQANTYEQYF	TGCAGTGCCGGGGACGGACAGGCGAACACCTACGAGCAGTACTTC
TRBV27	14	TRBJ1-1	TRBD1	NA	CASSVTGGFTEAFF	TGTGCCAGCAGTGTCACAGGGGGATTCACTGAAGCTTTCTTT
TRBV6-1	15	TRBJ2-2	NA	few	CASSEVQGMAGELFF	TGTGCCAGCAGTGAAGTCCAGGGGATGGCCGGGGAGCTGTTTTTT
TRBV12-3/TRBV12-4	11	TRBJ2-3	TRBD2	NA	CASSIGTRIGF	TGTGCCAGCAGTATCGGGACTAGAATAGGTTTT
TRBV7-2	14	TRBJ2-7	TRBD2	NA	CASSLSGISYEQYF	TGTGCCAGCAGCCTTAGCGGGATAAGCTACGAGCAGTACTTC
TRBV4-1	14	TRBJ1-2	NA	NA	CASSQVGGAKGYTF	TGCGCCAGCAGCCAGGTGGGGGGCGCGAAAGGCTACACCTTC
TRBV6-5	16	TRBJ1-2	NA	NA	CASSYTSQGGVDGYTF	TGTGCCAGCAGTTACACCTCACAGGGAGGGGTGGATGGCTACACCTTC
TRBV19	12	TRBJ2-1	NA	medium-sized	CASSPSYNEQFF	TGTGCCAGTAGTCCCTCCTACAATGAGCAGTTCTTC
TRBV6-1	17	TRBJ1-5	NA	NA	CASSEGEGSGSIQPQHF	TGTGCCAGCAGTGAAGGTGAGGGGAGCGGGTCTATACAGCCCCAGCATTTT
TRBV6-2/TRBV6-3	20	TRBJ1-6	NA	NA	CASSYSIGSVSRGNNSPLHF	TGTGCCAGCAGTTACTCGATCGGTTCGGTGAGCAGGGGCAATAATTCACCCCTCCACTTT
TRBV11-2	13	TRBJ1-1	NA	medium-sized	CASSVSLNTEAFF	TGTGCCAGCAGCGTATCCCTGAACACTGAAGCTTTCTTT
TRBV5-1	12	TRBJ2-1	NA	NA	CASSLSLNEQFF	TGCGCCAGCAGCTTGTCCCTCAATGAGCAGTTCTTC
TRBV27	15	TRBJ1-2	TRBD1	NA	CASSPAGTANYGYTF	TGTGCCAGCAGTCCTGCCGGGACAGCTAACTATGGCTACACCTTC
TRBV18	15	TRBJ2-7	NA	NA	CASSPPRGDAYEQYF	TGTGCCAGCTCACCACCTAGGGGGGATGCCTACGAGCAGTACTTC
TRBV2	13	TRBJ1-6	NA	NA	CASSGQGGSPLHF	TGTGCCAGCAGTGGGCAGGGCGGGTCACCCCTCCACTTT
TRBV5-4	13	TRBJ1-1	NA	many	CASSEWMGTEAFF	TGTGCCAGCAGCGAATGGATGGGAACTGAAGCTTTCTTT
TRBV11-2	16	TRBJ2-3	NA	NA	CASSLFFREEADTQYF	TGTGCCAGCAGCTTATTTTTTAGGGAGGAGGCAGATACGCAGTATTTT
TRBV16	17	TRBJ1-5	TRBD1	NA	CASSQSQGDYSNQPQHF	TGTGCCAGCAGCCAATCCCAGGGGGACTATAGCAATCAGCCCCAGCATTTT
TRBV6-5	15	TRBJ2-2	TRBD2	large	CASSYFTGGSGELFF	TGTGCCAGCAGTTACTTCACCGGGGGGAGCGGGGAGCTGTTTTTT
TRBV11-2	10	TRBJ2-2	NA	NA	CASWWGELFF	TGTGCCAGCTGGTGGGGGGAGCTGTTTTTT
TRBV5-1	15	TRBJ2-7	TRBD2	NA	CASSLDRGSIDEQYF	TGCGCCAGCAGCTTGGATCGCGGGAGTATCGACGAGCAGTACTTC
TRBV5-1	13	TRBJ2-1	NA	NA	CASRRGQDNEQFF	TGCGCCAGCAGGAGGGGCCAGGACAATGAGCAGTTCTTC
TRBV6-2/TRBV6-3	14	TRBJ2-2	NA	few	CAAARGAVTGELFF	TGTGCCGCCGCACGGGGGGCGGTCACCGGGGAGCTGTTTTTT
TRBV27	17	TRBJ2-2	NA	few	CASRPLGEPGDTGELFF	TGTGCCAGCAGACCCCTCGGGGAACCTGGGGACACCGGGGAGCTGTTTTTT
TRBV28	12	TRBJ2-7	NA	large	CASRGQVHEQYF	TGTGCCAGCAGGGGCCAGGTCCACGAGCAGTACTTC
TRBV6-1	17	TRBJ2-1	NA	NA	CASSHAAAGLHYNEQFF	TGTGCCAGCAGCCACGCCGCGGCCGGGCTACACTACAATGAGCAGTTCTTC
TRBV6-5	14	TRBJ1-6	NA	NA	CASSYVRDNSPLHF	TGTGCCAGCAGTTACGTTAGAGATAATTCACCCCTCCACTTT
TRBV7-9	14	TRBJ1-1	NA	medium-sized	CASSLDMGWTEAFF	TGTGCCAGCAGCTTGGACATGGGGTGGACTGAAGCTTTCTTT
TRBV6-1	13	TRBJ1-2	NA	few	CATYRGSSYGYTF	TGTGCCACCTACCGGGGATCCAGCTATGGCTACACCTTC
TRBV6-2/TRBV6-3	17	TRBJ2-2	TRBD2	few	CASSYSSGGWNTGELFF	TGTGCCAGCAGTTACTCTAGCGGGGGGTGGAACACCGGGGAGCTGTTTTTT